This T cell receptor (beta chain) was retrieved from a study of low-dose radiotherapy and immunotherapy resistance in tumors. Whole-study context: Fractions of 0.5 Gy went to Cohort 1 every 2 weeks, totaling 6.5 Gy. Fractions of 1 Gy went to Cohort 2 every two weeks, for 13 Gy over 26 weeks.

This CDR3 region has 15 residues. V was shortened by 7 bases and J by 1 base, with 16 bases between the two germline ends. CDR1 MNHNY and CDR2 SVGAGI come from the germline V gene (reference sequence). Alpha and beta chains were covered, as first-strand cDNA relied on TRAV- and TRBV-specific primers. With a constant-region primer and a V-primer adapter, TCRs were subjected to 20 PCR cycles of amplification. In vitro transcription served to amplify the mRNA that had been isolated. TCRdb redid the calling of the reads with MiXCR, one entry per CDR3 protein. The sample carries about 64,000 distinct CDR3 sequences, 26% recorded once. Of note for this clonotype: With a far larger clone one base away, a read error is the likely cause.

Time point described: before trial treatment. The chain has TRBV6-6 and TRBJ2-5; D remains unclear. This clonotype originated in a male donor with rectosigmoid adenocarcinoma. The specimen comprised PBMCs, sampled before treatment. CDR3 residues: CASTPSETVQETQYF. CDR3 nucleotides: TGTGCCAGCACTCCTAGTGAGACGGTCCAAGAGACCCAGTACTTC.